The 30 T cell receptor beta chains listed next were all sequenced from one sample in a study of metastatic and nonmetastatic thyroid tumors. All patients were treatment-naive before thyroid surgery. With MiXCR, TCRdb reprocessed the PCR reads. The table lists around 28,000 clones, 25% to 35% of them singletons, with approximately 28% in the top ten. Sample: blood. The receptor source for this set is a female donor with papillary thyroid cancer or a benign thyroid nodule (not recorded which). Some clones in this sample may be carry-over from other donors' samples.

This clone has a handful of counts. This chain connects TRBV20-1 to TRBJ2-7; no clear D gene. The CDR3 length is 13 residues. V was trimmed by 1 base and J by 0 bases, leaving 7 bases between them. Germline V gene data show CDR1 as DFQATT and CDR2 as SNEGSKA (reference sequence). The CDR3 protein is CSARGSSSYEQYF. CDR3 coding DNA: TGCAGTGCTAGAGGCTCATCCTCCTACGAGCAGTACTTC.

This clone has at least ten counts. The chain employs TRBV24-1 and TRBJ2-3; perhaps TRBD2 as D (5 bases). Germline CDR1 is KGHDR and CDR2 is SFDVKD. Trimming pared 9 bases from V and 7 bases from J, leaving 10 bases between. The CDR3 loop spans 11 amino acids. The CDR3 region is CATSWEYTQYF. CDR3 sequence (DNA): TGTGCCACCTCATGGGAGTATACGCAGTATTTT.

This clone has a handful of counts. The chain has TRBV28 and TRBJ2-1; 9 nucleotides align to TRBD2. The CDR3 sequence is 18 residues long. CDR1 and CDR2 from the germline V gene are MDHEN and SYDVKM. V shed 1 base and J 3 bases; nucleotides not matched to a gene: 10. CDR3 in amino acids: CASSLFSLSGSNYNEQFF. For the CDR3, the DNA is TGTGCCAGCAGTTTATTTTCCCTTAGCGGGAGTAACTACAATGAGCAGTTCTTC.

The chain links TRBV7-6 to TRBJ2-2, with D tentatively TRBD1 (6 bases). The CDR3 is 15 amino acids. V lost 0 bases, J lost 4 bases, and 9 bases lay in between. In germline, CDR1 is SGHVS, CDR2 FNYEAQ. In DNA form, the CDR3 reads TGTGCCAGCAGCTTAGCGACAGGCGGCACCGGGGAGCTGTTTTTT. Translating it yields CASSLATGGTGELFF.

Details on this clone: The same CDR3 is also encoded by other DNA sequences in this sample. The rearrangement links TRBV20-1 to TRBJ2-2; 7 positions agree with TRBD2. Trimming took 1 base from V and 2 from J; bases not matched to a gene: 1. Germline values: CDR1 DFQATT, CDR2 SNEGSKA (reference sequence). The CDR3 loop spans 14 amino acids. CDR3 DNA sequence: TGCAGTGCTAGAGCGGGAGGAAACACCGGGGAGCTGTTTTTT. Protein sequence: CSARAGGNTGELFF.

The sample holds many counts of this clone. The chain uses TRBV12-3 or TRBV12-4 and TRBJ2-3, with 9 bases that match TRBD2. Trimming at V came to 5 bases and at J to 4 bases, leaving 7 bases not matched to a gene. CDR3 length equals 15 residues. CDR3 DNA: TGTGCCAGCAGTCTCTTAGCGGGAGTGCCAGATACGCAGTATTTT. It encodes CASSLLAGVPDTQYF.

This chain joins TRBV12-3 or TRBV12-4 and TRBJ1-1; D call uncertain. The CDR3 consists of 15 residues. The V end was cut by 6 bases, the J end by 0 bases, with 14 bases between. CDR3 sequence: CASRSPGKMNTEAFF. In DNA form, the CDR3 reads TGTGCCAGCAGATCACCGGGGAAAATGAACACTGAAGCTTTCTTT.

This clone occurred many times. The chain couples TRBV18 to TRBJ1-1, with D perhaps matching TRBD1 (5 bases). Germline V gene lookup returns CDR1 KGHSH and CDR2 LQKENI. This CDR3 is built from 14 residues. V lost 2 bases and J 1 base, leaving 8 bases between the germline ends. CDR3 region: CASSPDGANTEAFF. The CDR3 DNA follows: TGTGCCAGCTCACCAGACGGGGCGAACACTGAAGCTTTCTTT.

This clone was observed a handful of times. V usage is TRBV11-2 and J usage is TRBJ2-2, with 11 bases that match TRBD2. The CDR3 loop spans 17 amino acids. Trimming at V came to 1 base and at J to 1 base, leaving 2 bases not matched to a gene. Germline V gene data show CDR1 as SGHAT and CDR2 as FQNNGV. The CDR3 here is CASSLGGLAVNTGELFF. The DNA of the CDR3 is TGTGCCAGCAGCTTAGGGGGACTAGCGGTGAACACCGGGGAGCTGTTTTTT.

This clone was counted once. The CDR3 sequence is CASSSSAVADTQYF. Written as DNA, the CDR3 is TGTGCCAGCAGCTCTAGCGCTGTCGCAGATACGCAGTATTTT. The chain uses TRBV7-4 and TRBJ2-3; D may be TRBD2 (6 bases). CDR1 and CDR2 from the germline V gene are SGHVT and SQSDAQ. The CDR3 covers 14 residues. V lost 4 bases, J lost 4 bases, and 12 bases lay in between.

This clone showed up many times. The chain carries TRBV5-1 and TRBJ2-1, with TRBD2 identical over 10 bases. The CDR3 has 15 amino acids. The junction had 9 bases not matched to a gene; V was cut back by 3 bases and J by 9 bases. The germline V gene has CDR1 SGHRS and CDR2 YFSETQ. Here the CDR3 reads CASSSSGSSGSEQFF. The DNA for the CDR3 is TGCGCCAGCAGCTCTAGCGGGAGTTCCGGTAGTGAGCAGTTCTTC.

This clone was counted a few times. This chain joins TRBV28 and TRBJ2-7, with 7 bases that match TRBD2. CDR1 and CDR2 (germline): MDHEN, SYDVKM. The CDR3 contains 15 residues. Unmatched junction bases numbered 14, after V lost 6 bases and J lost 6 bases. The CDR3 here is CASSLSSVQRGEQYF. CDR3 DNA sequence: TGTGCCAGCAGCCTTTCTAGCGTACAGCGGGGCGAGCAGTACTTC.

This clone turned up a few times. The chain carries TRBV6-2 or TRBV6-3 and TRBJ2-7; TRBD1 aligns across 8 bases. The CDR3 is 15 residues long. The ends lost 6 bases at V and 1 base at J; junction bases unmatched: 8. CDR1 is MNHEY and CDR2 is SVGEGT in the germline V gene. The CDR3 is CASRHDRGFSYEQYF. As DNA, the CDR3 is TGTGCCAGCAGGCATGACAGGGGATTTTCCTACGAGCAGTACTTC.

This clone appeared many times. J is TRBJ2-5 and V is TRBV5-1; maybe TRBD1 (5 bases). Germline V CDR1 and CDR2: SGHRS, YFSETQ. The V end was cut by 0 bases, the J end by 2 bases, with 8 bases between. There are 14 residues in the CDR3. The CDR3 DNA follows: TGCGCCAGCAGCTTGGCCCCAGGGCAAGAGACCCAGTACTTC. Protein product: CASSLAPGQETQYF.

This clone was seen ten or more times. The chain recombines TRBV11-2 with TRBJ2-4; no reliable D call. Per the germline V gene, CDR1 is SGHAT and CDR2 is FQNNGV. The CDR3 runs 14 residues. Trimming took off 5 bases at V and 0 bases at J, with 8 bases between the two ends. The CDR3 nucleotides read TGTGCCAGCAGCCCTAGATTAGCCAAAAACATTCAGTACTTC. Translating it yields CASSPRLAKNIQYF.

This clone was seen a few times. The chain couples TRBV28 to TRBJ1-2; weak D call: TRBD1 (5 bases). Trimming removed 6 bases at V and 9 bases at J, with 14 bases between. The CDR3 has 12 residues. The germline V gene has CDR1 MDHEN and CDR2 SYDVKM. The DNA for the CDR3 is TGTGCCAGCAGATCGACAGTTACTAGCTACACCTTC. Encoded protein: CASRSTVTSYTF.

The table lists this clone with a few counts. The J gene is TRBJ1-6, the V gene TRBV27; 7 positions agree with TRBD1. V gave up 3 bases and J gave up 7 bases; unmatched junction bases: 12. The V gene's germline CDR1 is MNHEY and CDR2 SMNVEV (reference sequence). This CDR3 is 17 amino acids long. The CDR3 here is CASSFSTPGQTNSPLHF. CDR3 coding DNA: TGTGCCAGCAGTTTTTCTACCCCGGGACAGACGAATTCACCCCTCCACTTT.

There are a few counts of this clone. The V gene is TRBV6-1, the J gene TRBJ2-3; D may be TRBD2 (6 bases). Germline values: CDR1 MNHNS, CDR2 SASEGT. Trimming took 6 bases from V and 1 from J, leaving 14 bases between them. This CDR3 contains 15 residues. CDR3 sequence reads: CASRLAVGGTDTQYF. The DNA of the CDR3 is TGTGCCAGCAGGTTAGCGGTCGGCGGCACAGATACGCAGTATTTT.

The rearrangement uses TRBV7-3 and TRBJ2-7, with D perhaps assigned TRBD1 or TRBD2 (5 bases each). Looked up from germline, CDR1 is SGHTA and CDR2 is FQGTGA. V lost 5 bases, J lost 0 bases, and 11 bases lay in between. The CDR3 is made up of 14 amino acids. The CDR3 sequence: CASSPGHHSYEQYF. The DNA for the CDR3 is TGTGCCAGCAGCCCGGGGCACCACTCCTACGAGCAGTACTTC.

The table lists this clone with many counts. Other DNA sequences in this sample translate to the same CDR3. The V gene is TRBV7-9, the J gene TRBJ1-5; D call uncertain. The germline V gene has CDR1 SEHNR and CDR2 FQNEAQ (reference sequence). Between the trimmed V and J ends, which lost 5 bases and 5 bases, there was a span of 10 bases. The CDR3 consists of 13 residues. Here the CDR3 reads CASSQIGDQPQHF. The CDR3 region has the DNA TGTGCCAGCAGCCAAATAGGTGATCAGCCCCAGCATTTT.

This clone was found many times. The chain couples TRBV27 to TRBJ1-5, with D possibly matching TRBD1 (6 bases). CDR1 is MNHEY and CDR2 is SMNVEV in the germline V gene (reference sequence). The V gene lost 5 bases and the J gene lost 0 bases, with 11 bases spanning the gap. This CDR3 spans 15 amino acids. The CDR3 DNA follows: TGTGCCAGCAGTCCAGGACAGTATAGCAATCAGCCCCAGCATTTT. Protein: CASSPGQYSNQPQHF.

The chain links TRBV30 to TRBJ1-6; D is perhaps TRBD1 (5 bases). Germline CDR1 and CDR2: GTSNPN and SVGIG (reference sequence). Trimming removed 8 bases at V and 5 bases at J, with 13 bases between. CDR3 length: 13 residues. CDR3 nucleotide sequence: TGTGCCGGGGGGGGGGAAGATAATTCACCCCTCCACTTT. It specifies CAGGGEDNSPLHF.

This clone occurred many times. V is TRBV24-1 and J is TRBJ1-4, with a possible D match to TRBD1 (5 bases). There are 15 residues in the CDR3. The germline V gene has CDR1 KGHDR and CDR2 SFDVKD. V lost 2 bases to trimming and J lost 3 bases, with 9 bases between them. CDR3 bases: TGTGCCACCAGTGATTCACAGGAATCTAATGAAAAACTGTTTTTT. Residues: CATSDSQESNEKLFF.

In its sample, this clone was seen a few times. This chain joins TRBV20-1 and TRBJ2-1, with 14 bases identical to TRBD2. There are 14 residues in the CDR3. J was trimmed by 9 bases and V by 4 bases; bases with no gene match: 5. Germline V CDR1 and CDR2: DFQATT, SNEGSKA (reference sequence). The DNA of the CDR3 is TGCAGTGCTACGGGACTAGCGGGAGCAGGTGAGCAGTTCTTC. Translated: CSATGLAGAGEQFF.

On this clone: Germline and junction disagree at one end, which may indicate a read error. The gene calls are TRBV6-1 and TRBJ1-2; possibly TRBD1 for D (6 bases). From germline, CDR1 is MNHNS and CDR2 SASEGT. The CDR3 has 11 residues. The CDR3 protein is CAGRGRDGYTF. The DNA of the CDR3 is TGTGCCGGCAGGGGTCGGGATGGCTACACCTTC.

This clone showed up just a few times. The gene calls are TRBV19 and TRBJ2-3; 7 bases match TRBD1. The germline V gene has CDR1 LNHDA and CDR2 SQIVND (reference sequence). This CDR3 spans 13 amino acids. V was clipped by 3 bases and J by 14 bases; unmatched bases: 11. As DNA, the CDR3 is TGTGCCAGTAGTATTACCGGGACAGTGGAGCGGTATTTT. It encodes CASSITGTVERYF.

This chain uses TRBV3-1 with TRBJ2-7; D call uncertain. The CDR3 contains 13 residues. CDR1 and CDR2 from the germline V gene are LGHDT and YNNKEL (reference sequence). As DNA, the CDR3 is TGTGCGGTCGGGCCCCGGAACTCCTACGAGCAGTACTTC. Residues: CAVGPRNSYEQYF.

The table lists this clone with many counts. This chain links TRBV4-2 with TRBJ1-1, with 8 bases lining up with TRBD1. V trimming: 0 bases; J trimming: 5 bases; junction bases outside the gene matches: 8. Germline V CDR1 and CDR2: LGHNA, YNFKEQ. CDR3 length equals 16 residues. The DNA for the CDR3 is TGTGCCAGCAGCCAAGAATGGCAGGGGGCGCGGACTGAAGCTTTCTTT. Encoded protein: CASSQEWQGARTEAFF.

This clone is classed as medium-sized. V and J are TRBV5-1 and TRBJ2-7; D remains unclear. V was trimmed by 0 bases and J by 2 bases, leaving 9 bases between them. CDR1 and CDR2 (germline): SGHRS, YFSETQ. This CDR3 spans 14 amino acids. In nucleotides, the CDR3 is TGCGCCAGCAGCTTGGCACTGGAACCCTACGAGCAGTACTTC. Translated, it gives CASSLALEPYEQYF.

The chain employs TRBV27 and TRBJ1-6; TRBD1 aligns across 8 bases. Germline V CDR1 and CDR2: MNHEY, SMNVEV (reference sequence). CDR3 length: 16 residues. Trimming removed 6 bases from V and 4 bases from J; junction bases left unmatched: 8. In DNA form, the CDR3 reads TGTGCCAGCAGCCAGGGGGCGAGGGTTTATAATTCACCCCTCCACTTT. Amino acid sequence: CASSQGARVYNSPLHF.